These 27 T cell receptor beta chains originate from one sample sequenced in a study of T cells in localized non-small cell lung cancer. The assay was immunoSEQ multiplex PCR, and TCRdb's table has in-frame clones only and misses some. The data contain 1,400 or so clones, roughly 20% of them seen just once; the ten biggest clones take up over 15%. Source: normal lung tissue next to the tumor, taken before any cancer treatment. The receptors here all came from an older male donor with stage I squamous cell lung carcinoma.

The chain uses TRBV5-1 and TRBJ2-2; 7 bases map to TRBD1. The CDR3 length is 15 residues. Trimming took 5 bases from V and 4 from J; bases not matched to a gene: 8. CDR1 and CDR2 from the germline V gene are SGHRS and YFSETQ. The DNA of the CDR3 is TGCGCCAGCAGGGGGCTAGAGGGGGCCACCGGGGAGCTGTTTTTT. Translation: CASRGLEGATGELFF. The full variable domain, completed using reference TRBV5-1 and TRBJ2-2, is KAGVTQTPRYLIKTRGQQVTLSCSPISGHRSVSWYQQTPGQGLQFLFEYFSETQRNKGNFPGRFSGRQFSNSRSEMNVSTLELGDSALYLCASRGLEGATGELFFGEGSRLTVL.

V usage is TRBV12-5 and J usage is TRBJ2-3; weak D call: TRBD1 (6 bases). The germline gives CDR1 LGHNT, CDR2 FRNRAP. The CDR3 sequence is 14 residues long. V lost 1 base, J lost 2 bases, and 7 bases lay in between. CDR3 loop: CASGLDRVTDTQYF. The CDR3 nucleotides are TGTGCTAGTGGTTTGGACAGGGTCACAGATACGCAGTATTTT. The complete variable domain, with remaining parts taken from reference TRBV12-5 and TRBJ2-3, reads DARVTQTPRHKVTEMGQEVTMRCQPILGHNTVFWYRQTMMQGLELLAYFRNRAPLDDSGMPKDRFSAEMPDATLATLKIQPSEPRDSAVYFCASGLDRVTDTQYFGPGTRLTVL.

The table lists this clone with a few counts. In DNA, the CDR3 is TGTGCCAGCAGCTTATTTCAGAATCTTGGCTACGAGCAGTACTTC. Protein: CASSLFQNLGYEQYF. This chain links TRBV11-3 with TRBJ2-7; no clear D gene. Germline CDR1 and CDR2: SGHNT and YENEEA. This CDR3 is 15 amino acids long. V was cut by 2 bases and J by 3 bases, with 14 bases left in between.

By its share, this clone is large (0.1 to 1%). The rearrangement joins TRBV6-8 to TRBJ2-7; D may match TRBD1 or TRBD2 (5 bases each). V lost 6 bases, J lost 3 bases, and 18 bases lay in between. This CDR3 has 15 amino acids. Germline CDR1 is MNHGY and CDR2 is SAAAGT. CDR3 sequence (DNA): TGTGCCAGCAGGAGTTCGGGTTGGGGGATCTACGAGCAGTACTTC. Amino acid sequence: CASRSSGWGIYEQYF.

The genes are TRBV6-8 and TRBJ1-5; a possible D gene is TRBD1 (6 bases). Germline values: CDR1 MNHGY, CDR2 SAAAGT. With 7 bases removed from V and 3 bases from J, the gap between germline ends came to 10 bases. The CDR3 is 13 amino acids. The CDR3: CASKRQDNQPQHF. CDR3 nucleotides: TGTGCCAGCAAACGACAGGACAATCAGCCCCAGCATTTT.

The chain joins TRBV9 to TRBJ1-3; D is uncertain. V dropped 4 bases and J dropped 4 bases, with 9 bases sitting between them. Germline V lookup: CDR1 SGDLS, CDR2 YYNGEE. This CDR3 spans 13 amino acids. CDR3 amino acids: CASSPRVGNTIYF. The CDR3 nucleotides read TGTGCCAGCAGCCCCCGAGTCGGAAACACCATATATTTT. The complete variable domain, with remaining parts taken from reference TRBV9 and TRBJ1-3, reads DSGVTQTPKHLITATGQRVTLRCSPRSGDLSVYWYQQSLDQGLQFLIQYYNGEERAKGNILERFSAQQFPDLHSELNLSSLELGDSALYFCASSPRVGNTIYFGEGSWLTVV.

This clone is judged medium-sized (0.01 to 0.1%). The chain uses TRBV11-3 and TRBJ1-1; 10 bases are a match to TRBD1. CDR1 SGHNT and CDR2 YENEEA come from the germline V gene. The CDR3 consists of 14 residues. V lost 5 bases, J lost 9 bases, and 9 bases stayed unmatched. CDR3 DNA sequence: TGTGCCAGCAGCCGGGACAGGGGTACAGAGAAAGCTTTCTTT. Its translation: CASSRDRGTEKAFF.

This clone appeared a few times. This rearrangement joins TRBV30 to TRBJ1-1, with D possibly being TRBD1 (6 bases). Trimming stripped 6 bases from V and 7 bases from J, with 15 bases between. Germline values: CDR1 GTSNPN, CDR2 SVGIG (reference sequence). This CDR3 has 12 amino acids. CDR3 region: CACSRGIGEAFF. The CDR3 region has the DNA TGTGCCTGTTCCAGGGGAATAGGTGAAGCTTTCTTT.

Within the sample, this clone is medium-sized. V is TRBV1 and J is TRBJ2-1; the table's D call TRBD1 went unverified against the DNA. TRBV1 is tagged as a pseudogene. The CDR3 is 16 amino acids. The CDR3 coding sequence is TGCGCCAGCAGCCAAGATCAAGTCAGGGGCTACAATGAGCAGTTCTTC. Its translation: CASSQDQVRGYNEQFF.

This clone ranks as large (0.1 to 1%). The CDR3: CASSRQGSYNEQFF. CDR3 DNA: TGTGCCAGCAGCCGACAGGGCTCCTACAATGAGCAGTTCTTC. V gene TRBV6-8 combines with J gene TRBJ2-1, with 7 nucleotides matching TRBD1. Per germline, CDR1 MNHGY and CDR2 SAAAGT. V trimming: 6 bases; J trimming: 0 bases; junction bases outside the gene matches: 2. The CDR3 loop spans 14 amino acids.

This clone occurred a few times. V usage is TRBV6-8 and J usage is TRBJ1-2, with D possibly TRBD1 on 5 matching bases. The CDR3 runs to 15 residues. V was shortened by 5 bases and J by 4 bases, with 17 bases between the two germline ends. Germline V gene sequence: CDR1 MNHGY, CDR2 SAAAGT. CDR3 residues: CASSLRLGAIYGYTF. CDR3 sequence (DNA): TGTGCCAGCAGTCTCCGACTCGGGGCGATCTATGGCTACACCTTC.

This clone was seen more than once but under ten times. The rearrangement uses TRBV6-8 and TRBJ2-2; D is possibly TRBD2 (5 bases). The CDR3 runs 14 residues. Per the germline V gene, CDR1 is MNHGY and CDR2 is SAAAGT. The V and J ends lost 5 bases and 0 bases respectively, with 7 bases between them. The CDR3 region is CASSGLANTGELFF. CDR3 coding DNA: TGTGCCAGCAGTGGACTCGCGAACACCGGGGAGCTGTTTTTT.

The rearrangement links TRBV4-1 to TRBJ2-6; D perhaps matches TRBD1 (5 bases). The CDR3 extends over 19 amino acids. The V end was cut by 1 base, the J end by 0 bases, with 16 bases between. Germline V CDR1 and CDR2: MGHRA, YSYEKL. Written as DNA, the CDR3 is TGCGCCAGCAGCCAAGTGGGGCTACAGGATCCCTCTGGGGCCAACGTCCTGACTTTC. Translation: CASSQVGLQDPSGANVLTF.

The chain couples TRBV19 to TRBJ2-3; D possibly uses TRBD1 or TRBD2 (6 bases each). V was trimmed by 6 bases and J by 4 bases, leaving 11 bases between them. Per germline, CDR1 LNHDA and CDR2 SQIVND (reference sequence). CDR3 size: 13 residues. This chain's CDR3 is CASSNGGADTQYF. The CDR3, as DNA: TGTGCCAGTAGCAACGGGGGCGCAGATACGCAGTATTTT.

This clone was counted between two and nine times. The chain joins TRBV6-8 to TRBJ2-1; tentatively, D is TRBD2 (5 bases). Trimming removed 5 bases at V and 5 bases at J, with 10 bases between. The CDR3 is made up of 13 amino acids. The germline CDR1 and CDR2 sequences are MNHGY and SAAAGT. The CDR3 spells CASSGSENNEQFF. The CDR3 coding sequence is TGTGCCAGCAGTGGGAGCGAGAACAATGAGCAGTTCTTC.

The chain employs TRBV10-3 and TRBJ1-2; D remains unclear. The CDR3 covers 15 residues. The germline CDR1 and CDR2 sequences are ENHRY and SYGVKD. V lost 2 bases and J 7 bases, leaving 17 bases between the germline ends. DNA for the CDR3: TGTGCCATCAGTGAGACGGGCAGAGTTCCCTCTGGCTACACCTTC. This encodes CAISETGRVPSGYTF.

The rearrangement joins TRBV14 to TRBJ1-2; tentative D call: TRBD1 (5 bases). Trimming shortened V by 0 bases and J by 2 bases, and 13 bases separated the two germline ends. This CDR3 is 16 amino acids long. Germline values: CDR1 SGHDN, CDR2 FVKESK. The CDR3 nucleotides read TGTGCCAGCAGCCAAGAATGGAGACAGCTCAACTATGGCTACACCTTC. Translated: CASSQEWRQLNYGYTF.

The chain carries TRBV5-1 and TRBJ1-2; TRBD1 matches at 10 bases. The V gene end was trimmed by 1 base and the J gene end by 2 bases; junction bases not matched to a gene: 8. The CDR3 length is 17 residues. The germline gives CDR1 SGHRS, CDR2 YFSETQ. CDR3 DNA sequence: TGCGCCAGCAGCTTGCTGGGACAGGGGTTGGAGAACTATGGCTACACCTTC. It specifies CASSLLGQGLENYGYTF.

V usage is TRBV28 and J usage is TRBJ1-5, with a tentative D call TRBD1 (5 bases). The germline V gene has CDR1 MDHEN and CDR2 SYDVKM. Trimming removed 2 bases from V and 7 bases from J, with 12 bases in between. The CDR3 is 14 amino acids. CDR3 sequence reads: CASSLAGAGQPQHF. CDR3 bases: TGTGCCAGCAGTTTAGCCGGGGCAGGGCAGCCCCAGCATTTT.

This clone was picked up a small number of times. The genes are TRBV25-1 and TRBJ1-1; 8 nucleotides align to TRBD1. This CDR3 comprises 15 residues. V lost 4 bases and J lost 7; bases outside the gene matches: 11. Germline CDR1 is MGHDK and CDR2 is SYGVNS. CDR3 bases: TGTGCCAGCAGTGGCCAACGACAGGGGTACGGTGAAGCTTTCTTT. Residues: CASSGQRQGYGEAFF. The variable domain in full, completed from reference TRBV25-1 and TRBJ1-1, reads EADIYQTPRYLVIGTGKKITLECSQTMGHDKMYWYQQDPGMELHLIHYSYGVNSTEKGDLSSESTVSRIRTEHFPLTLESARPSHTSQYLCASSGQRQGYGEAFFGQGTRLTVV.

This chain uses TRBV6-8 with TRBJ2-7; 9 nucleotides align to TRBD1. Trimming removed 8 bases from V and 6 bases from J; junction bases left unmatched: 8. The CDR3 totals 13 residues. The V gene's germline CDR1 is MNHGY and CDR2 SAAAGT. This CDR3 reads CASLRQGEGEQYF. The CDR3 DNA reads TGTGCCAGCCTAAGACAGGGGGAGGGCGAGCAGTACTTC.

This clone occurred a few times. The chain links TRBV11-3 to TRBJ2-2; D might be TRBD2 (5 bases). CDR1 and CDR2 from the germline V gene are SGHNT and YENEEA. Trimming cost V 1 base and J 7 bases, with 13 bases left between them. The CDR3 sequence is 15 residues long. The CDR3 sequence: CASSLGQRWVGELFF. The CDR3 bases are TGTGCCAGCAGCTTAGGCCAGCGGTGGGTCGGGGAGCTGTTTTTT.

This rearrangement joins TRBV11-3 to TRBJ2-1, with 7 bases lining up with TRBD2. The CDR3 length is 17 residues. V trimming: 1 base; J trimming: 5 bases; junction bases outside the gene matches: 11. CDR1 and CDR2 (germline): SGHNT, YENEEA. This chain's CDR3 is CASSLGGRASGNNEQFF. The CDR3 DNA is TGTGCCAGCAGCTTAGGAGGCAGGGCTAGCGGAAACAATGAGCAGTTCTTC.

This chain joins TRBV9 and TRBJ2-3; 11 nucleotides line up with TRBD2. J lost 2 bases, V lost 9 bases, and 8 bases had no gene match. The germline gives CDR1 SGDLS, CDR2 YYNGEE. The CDR3 is 15 amino acids. The DNA for the CDR3 is TGTGCCACCCTTCGACTAGCGGGGATCACAGATACGCAGTATTTT. Protein sequence: CATLRLAGITDTQYF.

This clone was observed a handful of times. The chain has TRBV23-1 and TRBJ1-1; D remains unclear. TRBV23-1 is an ORF, with its function uncertain. V shed 6 bases and J shed 2 bases, with 10 bases lying between them. This CDR3 contains 13 residues. This CDR3 reads CASSFRPNTEAFF. DNA of the CDR3: TGCGCCAGCAGCTTTCGACCAAACACTGAAGCTTTCTTT.

The chain employs TRBV28 and TRBJ2-3, with D unresolved. CDR3 length: 14 amino acids. Trimming cost V 2 bases and J 2 bases, with 8 bases left between them. The germline V gene has CDR1 MDHEN and CDR2 SYDVKM. The CDR3, as DNA: TGTGCCAGCAGTTTAAGTCCCCCCACAGATACGCAGTATTTT. Translating gives CASSLSPPTDTQYF.

The genes are TRBV11-3 and TRBJ2-2; D is possibly TRBD1 or TRBD2 (5 bases each). With 5 bases removed from V and 5 bases from J, the gap between germline ends came to 15 bases. Germline assignment: CDR1 SGHNT and CDR2 YENEEA. The CDR3 is 15 amino acids. CDR3 DNA: TGTGCCAGCAGCCCAGGGACCTTCGCTACCGGGGAGCTGTTTTTT. Amino acid sequence: CASSPGTFATGELFF. The variable domain in full, completed from reference TRBV11-3 and TRBJ2-2, reads EAGVVQSPRYKIIEKKQPVAFWCNPISGHNTLYWYLQNLGQGPELLIRYENEEAVDDSQLPKDRFSAERLKGVDSTLKIQPAELGDSAVYLCASSPGTFATGELFFGEGSRLTVL.